This TCR beta chain was identified during a study of regulatory T cells in long-lasting Graves disease (dated by TCRdb to 2020 to 2022). For the study in its entirety: To count as having persistent Graves' disease, a patient had to have received antithyroid drug treatment for over 5 years with TSH receptor autoantibodies remaining persistently positive. Antithyroid drugs had been taken for 8.5 to 12 years on average by persistent Graves' disease patients in the clinical cohort. The study took place in China and was registered as a clinical trial. A total of around 35 samples underwent TCR sequencing: some 13 from persistent and roughly 20 from newly diagnosed Graves' disease patients. Peripheral blood TCR sequencing and RNA sequencing compared persistent Graves' disease patients with newly diagnosed Graves' disease patients. General study outcomes and caveats: Sequencing and analysis were limited to the TCR beta chain. Only peripheral blood was studied, because thyroid tissue, the primary lesion, was inaccessible. The authors acknowledged the small sample size as a limitation that may reduce accuracy. Persistent disease showed preferential use of TRBV28, TRBJ1-2 and TRBJ2-5, whereas newly diagnosed disease favored TRBV20-1 and TRBJ2-1. Persistent patients shared more public clonotypes among themselves (around 3,000) than newly diagnosed patients did (about 900). Compared with newly diagnosed patients, patients with persistent Graves' disease had lower TCR Shannon entropy and fewer highly expanded clones, which suggests clonal expansion.

Reading the label with the study, this specimen's time point is: persistent/refractory GD, antithyroid drugs over 5 years with positive TRAb. For both TCR sequencing and RNA sequencing, RNA was extracted from PBMCs in TRIzol. Graves' disease was diagnosed according to American Thyroid Association guidelines. Recruitment of patients was carried out at an endocrinology department in Xi'an, China. Each patient gave about 9.1 milliliters of peripheral blood, collected in an EDTA anticoagulant tube. Ficoll Paque Plus density gradient separation was used to isolate PBMCs, and no additional T cell sorting was done. An Agilent 2100 Bioanalyzer and agarose gel were used to check RNA quality, while a NanoDrop 2000 measured RNA concentration. The library was made by multiplex PCR. This sample was sequenced with an Illumina HiSeq 4000. TCR beta libraries were built with iRepertoire HTBI primers and Arm-PCR amplification of CDR3 regions. Before sequencing, the PCR products went through gel purification. Concerning the study's data processing: Across samples, 62 TRBV and around 15 TRBJ segments were identified and used for gene usage analysis of CDR3 amino acid clonotypes. COPE and FqMerger were used to merge filtered high-quality paired reads into contigs. BLAST was used to align contigs to the IMGT TRBV, TRBD and TRBJ reference genes, and CDR3 was defined following IMGT. Any clonotype with a frequency above 0.1% was counted as a highly expanded clone. Shannon entropy served as the measure of repertoire diversity, while the Gini coefficient captured V-J evenness. A clonotype was considered public if more than one individual shared it. TCRdb redid the processing of the public reads, applying fastp at Q25 and MiXCR, and retained in-frame beta chains. Each entry merges the rows of one CDR3 protein and shows their most common DNA and genes. Clone size and V and J calls follow TCRdb, not the original study. This sample comprises 400,000 to 600,000 distinct CDR3 sequences, 20% to 25% of them detected only once. Jointly, the top ten make up 7% to 9% of the sample.

This clonotype was recorded at least ten times. No antigen is known for it. Base qualities are not provided; no much larger clone lies one nucleotide away. Counted from cysteine to phenylalanine, this CDR3 has 12 amino acids. Of the read, only the CDR3 DNA is kept; its 36 bases are in frame from base 1. Trimming takes 6 bases from V and 7 bases from J, and the germline ends sit 11 bases apart. According to the germline V gene, CDR1 reads SGHDT and CDR2 reads YYEEEE. This specimen was peripheral blood mononuclear cells (PBMCs), taken when the disease was refractory, from a patient treated with antithyroid drugs. The V gene is TRBV5-6 and the J gene is TRBJ1-5; a tentative D call is TRBD1 (5 bases match). The sequence was collected from a female donor with Graves disease. The CDR3 region has the sequence CASNYGGQPQHF. The DNA sequence reads TGTGCCAGCAACTATGGGGGGCAGCCCCAGCATTTT. Beyond the CDR3, the reference TRBV5-6 and TRBJ1-5 genes provide the residues; the full variable domain reads: DAGVTQSPTHLIKTRGQQVTLRCSPKSGHDTVSWYQQALGQGPQFIFQYYEEEERQRGNFPDRFSGHQFPNYSSELNVNALLLGDSALYLCASNYGGQPQHFGDGTRLSIL.